This T cell receptor (beta chain) was profiled in a study of somatic mutations in cytotoxic T cells in rheumatoid arthritis. Study observations and caveats: A slight TRBV07 underrepresentation in rheumatoid arthritis patients was reported without multiple-comparison adjustment. With 60 to 65 patients examined, roughly 8 had a largest CD8+ clone exceeding 20% of CD8+ cells.

Germline V gene data show CDR1 as MDHEN and CDR2 as SYDVKM. The V and J ends lost 5 bases and 5 bases respectively, with 18 bases between them. This CDR3 comprises 15 residues. TCRdb keeps only in-frame clones here, not all; method: immunoSEQ multiplex PCR. The top ten clones hold 3.2% of a sample with some 38,000 clones, approximately 84% of them seen once. Comment on this clone: Antigen specificity is unknown.

The study pulled out CD4+ and CD8+ cells with positive magnetic bead selection and then checked their purity by flow cytometry. The TCR was taken from a man aged 35 to 55 in good health. The chain recombines TRBV28 with TRBJ1-1, with a possible D match to TRBD1 (5 bases). Specimen: CD8+ T cells sorted from blood. CDR3 nucleotides: TGTGCCAGCAGTCTGGCGGGACGGAGTCAAACTGAAGCTTTCTTT. It translates to CASSLAGRSQTEAFF.